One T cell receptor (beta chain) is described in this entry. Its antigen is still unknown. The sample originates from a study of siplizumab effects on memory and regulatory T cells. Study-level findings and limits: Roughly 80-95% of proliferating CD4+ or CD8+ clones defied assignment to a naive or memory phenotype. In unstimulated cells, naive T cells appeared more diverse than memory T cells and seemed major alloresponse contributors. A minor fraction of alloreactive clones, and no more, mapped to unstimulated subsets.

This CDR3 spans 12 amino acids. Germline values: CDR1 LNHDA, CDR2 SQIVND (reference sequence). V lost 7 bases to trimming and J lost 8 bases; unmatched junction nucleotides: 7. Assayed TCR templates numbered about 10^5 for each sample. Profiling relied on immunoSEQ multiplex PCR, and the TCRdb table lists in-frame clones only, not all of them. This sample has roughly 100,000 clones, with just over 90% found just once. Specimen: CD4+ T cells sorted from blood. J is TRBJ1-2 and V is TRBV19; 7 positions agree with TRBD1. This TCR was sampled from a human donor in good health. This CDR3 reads CASTRQGNGYTF. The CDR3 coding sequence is TGTGCCAGTACCCGACAGGGAAACGGCTACACCTTC.